This T cell receptor (beta chain) was retrieved from a study of human T cells and chemical hapten exposure. The study's library attached unique molecular identifiers to single cDNA molecules. Each CDR3 protein gets one entry after TCRdb re-called the RACE reads with MiXCR. The table shows roughly 100,000 distinct CDR3 sequences, with less than 35% occurring only once. The CDR3 is 14 amino acids. Germline V gene lookup returns CDR1 SEHNR and CDR2 FQNEAQ (reference sequence). The V end lost 5 bases, the J end lost 1 base, and 11 bases lay between the germline ends. Indicated time point: patch test 3, about 24 weeks after DPC sensitization. Treatment specified: therapeutic diphenylcyclopropenone sensitization with weekly scalp DPC.

V usage is TRBV7-9 and J usage is TRBJ1-2, with a tentative D call TRBD1 (6 bases). This clonotype was obtained from a middle-aged man with alopecia areata. Some clones in this sample may be carry-over from other donors' samples. Specimen: whole blood, collected in connection with sensitization to the hapten diphenylcyclopropenone (DPC). CDR3 amino acids: CASSPTGNNYGYTF. DNA for the CDR3: TGTGCCAGCAGCCCTACAGGGAATAACTATGGCTACACCTTC.